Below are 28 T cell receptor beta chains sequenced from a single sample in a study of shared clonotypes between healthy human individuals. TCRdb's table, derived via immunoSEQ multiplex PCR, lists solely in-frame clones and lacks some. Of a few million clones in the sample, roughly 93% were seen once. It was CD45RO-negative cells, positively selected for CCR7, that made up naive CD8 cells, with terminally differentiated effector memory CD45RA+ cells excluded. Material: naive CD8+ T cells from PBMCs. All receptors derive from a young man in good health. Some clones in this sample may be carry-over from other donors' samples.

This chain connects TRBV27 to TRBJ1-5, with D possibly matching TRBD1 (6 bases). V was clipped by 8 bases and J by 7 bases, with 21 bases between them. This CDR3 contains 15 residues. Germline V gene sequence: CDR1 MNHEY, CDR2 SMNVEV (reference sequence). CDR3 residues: CASLRMGLGGQPQHF. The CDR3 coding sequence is TGTGCCAGCCTCCGGATGGGTTTGGGGGGCCAGCCCCAGCATTTT.

DNA of the CDR3: TGTGCCAGCAGCTTAACTAGTATCTCTTACGAGCAGTACTTC. Protein product: CASSLTSISYEQYF. V gene TRBV11-2 combines with J gene TRBJ2-7, with D perhaps TRBD2 (5 bases). The CDR3 contains 14 residues. Per the germline V gene, CDR1 is SGHAT and CDR2 is FQNNGV. V was shortened by 2 bases and J by 4 bases, with 12 bases between the two germline ends.

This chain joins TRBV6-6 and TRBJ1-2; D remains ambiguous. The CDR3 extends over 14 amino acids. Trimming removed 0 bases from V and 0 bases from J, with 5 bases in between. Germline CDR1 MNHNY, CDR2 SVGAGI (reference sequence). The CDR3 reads CASSYSGANYGYTF. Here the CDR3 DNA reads TGTGCCAGCAGTTACTCCGGAGCTAACTATGGCTACACCTTC.

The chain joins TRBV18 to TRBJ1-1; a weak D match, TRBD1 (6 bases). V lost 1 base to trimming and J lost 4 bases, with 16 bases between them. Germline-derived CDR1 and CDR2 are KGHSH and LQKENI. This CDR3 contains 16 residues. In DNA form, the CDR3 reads TGTGCCAGCTCACCACTTGGGGGGGGGCAAGGCACTGAAGCTTTCTTT. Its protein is CASSPLGGGQGTEAFF.

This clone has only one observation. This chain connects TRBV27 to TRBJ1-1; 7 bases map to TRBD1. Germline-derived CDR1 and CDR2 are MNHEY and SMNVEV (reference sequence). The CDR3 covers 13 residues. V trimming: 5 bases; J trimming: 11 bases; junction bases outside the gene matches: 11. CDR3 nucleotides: TGTGCCAGCAGTCCCACAGGGGCCCACTCCGCTTTCTTT. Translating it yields CASSPTGAHSAFF.

For the CDR3, the DNA is TGTGCCAGCAGTGAACCGGGTGAAGCTTTCTTT. Its protein product is CASSEPGEAFF. The gene calls are TRBV6-1 and TRBJ1-1; D ambiguous. V dropped 2 bases and J dropped 7 bases, with 5 bases sitting between them. The CDR3 is 11 amino acids. Germline values: CDR1 MNHNS, CDR2 SASEGT.

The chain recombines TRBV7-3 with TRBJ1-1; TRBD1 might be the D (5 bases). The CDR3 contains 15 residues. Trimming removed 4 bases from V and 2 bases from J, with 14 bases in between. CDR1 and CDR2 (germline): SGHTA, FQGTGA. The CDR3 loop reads CASSSVGGTNTEAFF. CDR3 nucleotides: TGTGCCAGCAGCTCCGTGGGGGGGACTAACACTGAAGCTTTCTTT. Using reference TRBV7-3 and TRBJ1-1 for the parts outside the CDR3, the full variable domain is GAGVSQTPSNKVTEKGKYVELRCDPISGHTALYWYRQSLGQGPEFLIYFQGTGAADDSGLPNDRFFAVRPEGSVSTLKIQRTERGDSAVYLCASSSVGGTNTEAFFGQGTRLTVV.

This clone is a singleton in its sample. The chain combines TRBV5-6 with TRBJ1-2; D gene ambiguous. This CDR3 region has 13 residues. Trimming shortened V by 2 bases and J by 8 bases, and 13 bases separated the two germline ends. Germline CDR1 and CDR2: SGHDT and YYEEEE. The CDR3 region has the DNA TGTGCCAGCAGCTTCGGGTCGAAAGCCGGCTACACCTTC. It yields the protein CASSFGSKAGYTF. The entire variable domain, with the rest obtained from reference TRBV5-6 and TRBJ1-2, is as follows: DAGVTQSPTHLIKTRGQQVTLRCSPKSGHDTVSWYQQALGQGPQFIFQYYEEEERQRGNFPDRFSGHQFPNYSSELNVNALLLGDSALYLCASSFGSKAGYTFGSGTRLTVV.

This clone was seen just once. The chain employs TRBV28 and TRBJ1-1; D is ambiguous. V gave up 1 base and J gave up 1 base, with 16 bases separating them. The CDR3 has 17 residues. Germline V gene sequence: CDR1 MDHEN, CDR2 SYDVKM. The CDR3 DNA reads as TGTGCCAGCAGTTTATTGCGGCAGGAGTTTGGGAACACTGAAGCTTTCTTT. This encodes CASSLLRQEFGNTEAFF.

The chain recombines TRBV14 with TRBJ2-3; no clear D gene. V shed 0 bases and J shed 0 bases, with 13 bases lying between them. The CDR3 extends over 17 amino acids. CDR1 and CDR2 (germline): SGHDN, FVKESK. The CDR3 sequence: CASSQDGQLPSTDTQYF. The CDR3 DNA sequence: TGTGCCAGCAGCCAAGATGGGCAACTACCTAGCACAGATACGCAGTATTTT.

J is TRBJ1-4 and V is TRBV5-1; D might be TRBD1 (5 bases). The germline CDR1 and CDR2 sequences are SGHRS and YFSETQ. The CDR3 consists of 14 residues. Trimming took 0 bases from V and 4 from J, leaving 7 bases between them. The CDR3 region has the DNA TGCGCCAGCAGCTTGGGACAGCTTAATGAAAAACTGTTTTTT. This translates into CASSLGQLNEKLFF.

The CDR3 DNA reads TGTGCCAGCAGTTTTATCAGGGTACGGGGCACAGATACGCAGTATTTT. Residues: CASSFIRVRGTDTQYF. The chain joins TRBV27 to TRBJ2-3; a weak D match, TRBD1 (5 bases). In germline, CDR1 is MNHEY, CDR2 SMNVEV (reference sequence). V lost 3 bases and J 1 base, leaving 14 bases between the germline ends. There are 16 residues in the CDR3.

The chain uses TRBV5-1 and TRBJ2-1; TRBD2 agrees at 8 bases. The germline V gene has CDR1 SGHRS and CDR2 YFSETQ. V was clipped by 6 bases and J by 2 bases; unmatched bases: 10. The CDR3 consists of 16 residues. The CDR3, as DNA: TGCGCCAGCACCCAACTAGCGGAGCCTACCTACAATGAGCAGTTCTTC. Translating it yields CASTQLAEPTYNEQFF.

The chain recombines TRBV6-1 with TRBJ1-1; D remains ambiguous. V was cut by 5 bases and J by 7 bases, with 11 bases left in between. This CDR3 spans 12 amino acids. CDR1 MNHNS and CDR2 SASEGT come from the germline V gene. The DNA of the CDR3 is TGTGCCAGCAGTAGTAGACGTTATGAAGCTTTCTTT. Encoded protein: CASSSRRYEAFF.

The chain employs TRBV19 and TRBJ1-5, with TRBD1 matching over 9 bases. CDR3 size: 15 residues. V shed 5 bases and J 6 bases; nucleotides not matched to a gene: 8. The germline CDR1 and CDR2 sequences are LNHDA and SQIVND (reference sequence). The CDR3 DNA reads TGTGCCAGTAGTTCGTGGACAGGGGCGGGTCAGCCCCAGCATTTT. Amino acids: CASSSWTGAGQPQHF.

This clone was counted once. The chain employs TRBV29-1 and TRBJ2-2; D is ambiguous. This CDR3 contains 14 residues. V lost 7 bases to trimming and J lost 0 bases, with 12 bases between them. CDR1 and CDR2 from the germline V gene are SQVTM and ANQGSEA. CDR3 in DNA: TGCAGCGCCGTGACAAGAGCGAACACCGGGGAGCTGTTTTTT. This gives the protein CSAVTRANTGELFF.

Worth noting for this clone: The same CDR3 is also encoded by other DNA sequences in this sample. The CDR3 sequence: CASSQGYTEAFF. The CDR3 region has the DNA TGCGCCAGCAGCCAGGGTTATACTGAAGCTTTCTTT. The rearrangement joins TRBV4-1 to TRBJ1-1, with D hard to call. Germline-derived CDR1 and CDR2 are MGHRA and YSYEKL. The ends were cut back, 3 bases at V and 5 bases at J, with 7 bases in the middle. The length of the CDR3 is 12 residues.

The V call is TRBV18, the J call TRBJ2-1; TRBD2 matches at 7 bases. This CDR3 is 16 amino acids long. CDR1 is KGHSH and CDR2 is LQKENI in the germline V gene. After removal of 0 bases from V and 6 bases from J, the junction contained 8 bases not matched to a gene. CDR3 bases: TGTGCCAGCTCACCACCGGGCGGGAGTAGGGTCAATGAGCAGTTCTTC. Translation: CASSPPGGSRVNEQFF.

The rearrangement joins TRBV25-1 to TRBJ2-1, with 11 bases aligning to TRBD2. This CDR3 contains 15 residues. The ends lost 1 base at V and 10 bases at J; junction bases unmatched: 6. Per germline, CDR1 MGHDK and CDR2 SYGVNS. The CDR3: CASSEFGLAGGEQFF. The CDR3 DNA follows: TGTGCCAGCAGTGAATTTGGGCTAGCGGGGGGAGAGCAGTTCTTC.

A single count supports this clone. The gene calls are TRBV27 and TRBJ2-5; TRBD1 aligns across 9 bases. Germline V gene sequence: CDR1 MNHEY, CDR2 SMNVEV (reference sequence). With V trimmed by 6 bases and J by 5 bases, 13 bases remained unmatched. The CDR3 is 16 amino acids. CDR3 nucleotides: TGTGCCAGCAGATCTAACAGGGGGCGCTTCGGGGAGACCCAGTACTTC. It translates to CASRSNRGRFGETQYF.

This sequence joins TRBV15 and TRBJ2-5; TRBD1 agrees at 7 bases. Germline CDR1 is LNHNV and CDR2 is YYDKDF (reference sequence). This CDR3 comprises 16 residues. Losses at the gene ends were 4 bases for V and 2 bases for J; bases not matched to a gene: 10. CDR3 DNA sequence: TGTGCCACCAGCACCGTAACAGGGACAGCACAAGAGACCCAGTACTTC. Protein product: CATSTVTGTAQETQYF.

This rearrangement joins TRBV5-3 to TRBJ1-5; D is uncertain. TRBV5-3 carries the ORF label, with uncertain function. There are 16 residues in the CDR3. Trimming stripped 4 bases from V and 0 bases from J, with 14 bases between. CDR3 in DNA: TGTGCCAGAAGCGGACCCAGCGGTTATAGCAATCAGCCCCAGCATTTT. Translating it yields CARSGPSGYSNQPQHF.

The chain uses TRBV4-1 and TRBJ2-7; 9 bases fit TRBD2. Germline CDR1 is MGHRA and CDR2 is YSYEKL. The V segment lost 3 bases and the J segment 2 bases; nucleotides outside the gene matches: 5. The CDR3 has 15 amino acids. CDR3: CASSHRLAEAYEQYF. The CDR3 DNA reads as TGCGCCAGCAGCCACCGACTAGCGGAAGCCTACGAGCAGTACTTC.

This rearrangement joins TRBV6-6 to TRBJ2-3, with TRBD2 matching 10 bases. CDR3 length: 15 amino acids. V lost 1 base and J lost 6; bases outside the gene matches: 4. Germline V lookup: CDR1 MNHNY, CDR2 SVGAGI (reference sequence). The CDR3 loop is CASSYFGTSDDTQYF. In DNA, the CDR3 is TGTGCCAGCAGTTACTTCGGGACTAGCGACGATACGCAGTATTTT.

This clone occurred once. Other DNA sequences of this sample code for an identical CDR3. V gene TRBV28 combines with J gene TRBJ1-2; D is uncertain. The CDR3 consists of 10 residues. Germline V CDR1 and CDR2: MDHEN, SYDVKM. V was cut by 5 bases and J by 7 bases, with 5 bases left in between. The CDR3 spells CASSDGGYTF. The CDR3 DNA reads TGTGCCAGCAGTGATGGTGGCTACACCTTC.

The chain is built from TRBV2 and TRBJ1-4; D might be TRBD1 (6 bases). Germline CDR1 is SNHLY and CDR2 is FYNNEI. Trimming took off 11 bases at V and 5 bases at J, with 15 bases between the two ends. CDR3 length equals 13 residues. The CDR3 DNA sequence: TGTGCCGGGAACAGGGCCCAGAATGAAAAACTGTTTTTT. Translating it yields CAGNRAQNEKLFF.

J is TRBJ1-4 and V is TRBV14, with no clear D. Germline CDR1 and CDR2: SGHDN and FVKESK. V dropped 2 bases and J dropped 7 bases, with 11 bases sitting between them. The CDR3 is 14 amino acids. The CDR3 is CASSQYKSGEKLFF. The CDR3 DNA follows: TGTGCCAGCAGCCAATACAAGTCGGGTGAAAAACTGTTTTTT.

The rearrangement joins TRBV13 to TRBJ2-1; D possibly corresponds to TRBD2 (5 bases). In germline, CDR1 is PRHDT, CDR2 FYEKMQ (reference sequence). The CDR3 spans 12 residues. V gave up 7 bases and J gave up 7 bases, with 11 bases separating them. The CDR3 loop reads CASTTTGNEQFF. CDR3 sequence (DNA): TGTGCCAGCACCACCACGGGGAATGAGCAGTTCTTC. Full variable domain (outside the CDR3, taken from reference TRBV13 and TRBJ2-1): AAGVIQSPRHLIKEKRETATLKCYPIPRHDTVYWYQQGPGQDPQFLISFYEKMQSDKGSIPDRFSAQQFSDYHSELNMSSLELGDSALYFCASTTTGNEQFFGPGTRLTVL.